This T cell receptor beta chain was sequenced for a study of cytomegalovirus exposure and HLA in healthy donors. Broader study findings: Rarity characterized most TCR sequences, yet some public TCRs appeared in many donors. Subsequent analysis of the 100 to 150 validation repertoires found a tendency for first-cohort TCR clusters to co-occur.

About this clone: What it recognizes is unknown.

V was clipped by 6 bases and J by 0 bases; unmatched bases: 6. This CDR3 is built from 15 residues. Germline lookup yields CDR1 MNHEY and CDR2 SVGAGI. Produced via immunoSEQ multiplex PCR; TCRdb's table is partial and in-frame only. The data hold 150,000 to 200,000 clones, with roughly 91% observed a single time. The rearrangement joins TRBV6-5 to TRBJ2-5; 8 bases map to TRBD2. What was sequenced was PBMCs. This sequence was found in a man between 18 and 35 years old in good health and CMV-seropositive. Here the CDR3 DNA reads TGTGCCAGCAGCTATGGGCGGGGGGACCAAGAGACCCAGTACTTC. Translated, it gives CASSYGRGDQETQYF.